This T cell receptor (beta chain) is from a study of blood T cells in healthy people across ages. A J-beta primer mix and a sample-barcoded 5' primer were used in a second PCR of about 7 to 12 cycles. TCRdb re-called the 5' RACE reads through MiXCR, storing one row per CDR3 protein. The table includes hundreds of thousands of distinct CDR3 sequences, around 50% detected once. The CDR3 is made up of 14 amino acids. Trimming cost V 6 bases and J 4 bases; bases outside gene matches: 5. The germline CDR1 and CDR2 sequences are MNHNS and SASEGT. The material sequenced was blood. V is TRBV6-1 and J is TRBJ2-1; 8 nucleotides agree with TRBD1. The TCR was taken from a man older than 75 in good health. CDR3 residues: CASRMDREYNEQFF. In DNA form, the CDR3 reads TGTGCCAGCAGGATGGACAGGGAGTACAATGAGCAGTTCTTC.